Sequencing of this T cell receptor (beta chain) was carried out in a study of cytomegalovirus exposure and HLA in healthy donors. Study background: Sequencing of 150 million to 200 million T cells in an earlier analysis found 120 million or so unique TCR beta sequences.

The CDR3 runs to 15 residues. CDR1 is GTSNPN and CDR2 is SVGIG in the germline V gene (reference sequence). Trimming took off 1 base at V and 0 bases at J, with 10 bases between the two ends. This clone was counted only a few times. PCR amplification relied on 60 Vbeta primers (plus 13 Jbeta primers). The table came from immunoSEQ multiplex PCR; TCRdb's copy has only in-frame clones and leaves some out. The sample includes about 160,000 clones, about 80% seen only once; the top ten take around 1%. The rearrangement links TRBV30 to TRBJ1-5; D might be TRBD1 (5 bases). This receptor was taken from a woman aged 50 to 60 in good health and CMV-seropositive. Sequencing was carried out using PBMCs. The CDR3 sequence is CAWSGQLYSNQPQHF. CDR3 nucleotides: TGTGCCTGGAGTGGACAGCTTTATAGCAATCAGCCCCAGCATTTT.